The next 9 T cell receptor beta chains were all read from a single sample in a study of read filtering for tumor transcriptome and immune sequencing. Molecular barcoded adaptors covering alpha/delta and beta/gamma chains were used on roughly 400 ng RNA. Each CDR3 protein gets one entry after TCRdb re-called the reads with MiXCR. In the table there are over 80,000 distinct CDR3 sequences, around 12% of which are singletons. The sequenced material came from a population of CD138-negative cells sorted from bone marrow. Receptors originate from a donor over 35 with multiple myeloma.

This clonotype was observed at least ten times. The CDR3 nucleotides are TGTGCCAGCAGTCCTGGAGAGCTCTATGGCTACACCTTC. Residues: CASSPGELYGYTF. The V call is TRBV12-3 or TRBV12-4, the J call TRBJ1-2; no reliable D call. The ends were cut back, 5 bases at V and 4 bases at J, with 11 bases in the middle. This CDR3 region has 13 residues.

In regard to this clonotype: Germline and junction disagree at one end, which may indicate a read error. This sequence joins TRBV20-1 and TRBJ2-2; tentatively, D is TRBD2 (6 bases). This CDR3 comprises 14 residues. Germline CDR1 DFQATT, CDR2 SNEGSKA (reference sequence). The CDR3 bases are TGCAGTGCTAGAGTAGCAGGGAAGACCGGGGGGCTGTTTTTT. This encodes CSARVAGKTGGLFF.

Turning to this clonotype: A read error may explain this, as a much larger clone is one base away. This chain's CDR3 is CDSSQDVSSSPGNF. CDR3 coding DNA: TGTGACAGCAGCCAAGATGTTAGCAGTTCCCCGGGGAACTTC. This chain uses TRBV3-1 with TRBJ2-4; a weak D match, TRBD2 (5 bases). Germline CDR1 reads LGHDT; CDR2 reads YNNKEL (reference sequence). This CDR3 contains 14 residues. The full variable domain, rest sourced from reference TRBV3-1 and TRBJ2-4, is DTAVSQTPKYLVTQMGNDKSIKCEQNLGHDTMYWYKQDSKKFLKIMFSYNNKELIINETVPNRFSPKSPDKAHLNLHINSLELGDSAVYFCDSSQDVSSSPGNFGAGTRLSVL.

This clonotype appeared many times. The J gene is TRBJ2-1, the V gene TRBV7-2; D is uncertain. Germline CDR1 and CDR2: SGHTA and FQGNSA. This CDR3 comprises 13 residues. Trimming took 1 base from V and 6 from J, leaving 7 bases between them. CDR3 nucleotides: TGTGCCAGCAGCTTAGTCTCAATCAATGAGCAGTTCTTC. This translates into CASSLVSINEQFF.

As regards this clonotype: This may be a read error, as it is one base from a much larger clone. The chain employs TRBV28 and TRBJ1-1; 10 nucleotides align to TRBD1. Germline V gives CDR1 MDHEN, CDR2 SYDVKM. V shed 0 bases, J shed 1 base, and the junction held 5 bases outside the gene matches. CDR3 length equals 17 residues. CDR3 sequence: CASSLWGQGIQNTEAFF. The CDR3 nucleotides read TGTGCCAGCAGTTTATGGGGACAGGGGATACAGAACACTGAAGCTTTCTTT.

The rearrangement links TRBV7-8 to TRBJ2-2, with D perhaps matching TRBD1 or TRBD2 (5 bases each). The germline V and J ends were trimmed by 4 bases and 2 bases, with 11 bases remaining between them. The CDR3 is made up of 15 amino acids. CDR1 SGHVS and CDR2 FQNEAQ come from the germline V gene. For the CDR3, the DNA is TGTGCCAGCAGCTCCGGGACGGACAACACCGGGGAGCTGTTTTTT. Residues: CASSSGTDNTGELFF.

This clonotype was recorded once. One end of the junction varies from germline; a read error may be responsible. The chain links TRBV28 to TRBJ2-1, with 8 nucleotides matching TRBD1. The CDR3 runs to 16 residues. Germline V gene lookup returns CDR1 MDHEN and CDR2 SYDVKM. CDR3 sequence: CASSLRDRSSNNEQFF. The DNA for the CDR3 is TGTGCCAGCAGTTTAAGGGACAGGAGCTCCAACAATGAGCAGTTCTTC.

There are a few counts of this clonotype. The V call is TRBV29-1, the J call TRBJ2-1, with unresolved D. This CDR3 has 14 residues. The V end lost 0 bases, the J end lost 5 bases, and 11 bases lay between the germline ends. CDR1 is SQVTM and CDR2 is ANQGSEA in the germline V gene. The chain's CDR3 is CSVEERGRDNEQFF. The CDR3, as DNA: TGCAGCGTTGAAGAACGCGGTAGGGACAATGAGCAGTTCTTC.

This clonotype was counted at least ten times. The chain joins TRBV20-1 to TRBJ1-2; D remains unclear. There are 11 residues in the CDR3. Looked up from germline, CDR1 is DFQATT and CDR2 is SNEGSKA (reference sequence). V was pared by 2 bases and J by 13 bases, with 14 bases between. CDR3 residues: CSARPDSRLTF. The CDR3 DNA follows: TGCAGTGCTAGACCTGACTCCCGCCTCACCTTC.